What follows are 26 T cell receptor beta chains derived from one specimen sequenced in a study of CD8 T cells in Susac syndrome. RNA in amounts of roughly 0.5 to 1 ug was reverse transcribed with random hexamers. In TCRdb, the immunoSEQ multiplex PCR reads were re-called with MiXCR into one record per CDR3 protein. Of about 400,000 distinct CDR3 sequences listed, approximately 85% are singletons. Sequenced input: CD8+ T cells from PBMCs. The receptors here all came from a human donor with multiple sclerosis.

This clonotype was seen once. The CDR3 protein is CASSFLDEQFF. CDR3 nucleotides: TGTGCCAGCAGCTTCCTCGATGAGCAGTTCTTC. The V gene is TRBV11-2, the J gene TRBJ2-1, with D uncertain. The ends were cut back, 3 bases at V and 8 bases at J, with 5 bases in the middle. The germline gives CDR1 SGHAT, CDR2 FQNNGV. The CDR3 consists of 11 residues.

This chain connects TRBV28 to TRBJ2-7; TRBD1 agrees at 7 bases. Per germline, CDR1 MDHEN and CDR2 SYDVKM. CDR3 length equals 15 residues. Germline trimming cut 5 bases from V and 2 bases from J; bases unmatched to any gene: 9. CDR3 bases: TGTGCCAGCAGTCCCGGGACAGACCATACCTACGAGCAGTACTTC. Translation gives CASSPGTDHTYEQYF.

The CDR3 DNA reads as TGTGCCAGCAGTCGGGGGGGCCACAATGAGCAGTTCTTC. Amino acid sequence: CASSRGGHNEQFF. The V and J genes are TRBV27 and TRBJ2-1; 8 bases are a match to TRBD2. The trim removed 5 bases at V and 5 bases at J, leaving 2 bases unmatched. The CDR3 has 13 amino acids. CDR1 MNHEY and CDR2 SMNVEV come from the germline V gene (reference sequence).

This clonotype was seen just once. This chain joins TRBV2 and TRBJ2-3, with TRBD2 matching over 13 bases. The junction had 7 bases not matched to a gene; V was cut back by 6 bases and J by 1 base. The CDR3 covers 17 residues. The germline V gene encodes CDR1 SNHLY and CDR2 FYNNEI. The CDR3 sequence: CASRPGLAGDRTDTQYF. CDR3 nucleotide sequence: TGTGCCAGCAGACCCGGACTAGCGGGAGACCGCACAGATACGCAGTATTTT.

The chain links TRBV4-1 to TRBJ2-1; 8 bases agree with TRBD1. The CDR3 loop spans 16 amino acids. Germline V lookup: CDR1 MGHRA, CDR2 YSYEKL. With V trimmed by 1 base and J by 5 bases, 7 bases remained unmatched. The CDR3 loop is CASSQGRQGYHNEQFF. For the CDR3, the DNA is TGCGCCAGCAGCCAAGGGCGACAGGGGTACCACAATGAGCAGTTCTTC.

DNA of the CDR3: TGCGCCAGCAGCTTCGGGGACGGTGGCTACGAGCAGTACTTC. Protein sequence: CASSFGDGGYEQYF. The V gene is TRBV5-1, the J gene TRBJ2-7; D assignment may be TRBD1 or TRBD2 (5 bases each). Germline V CDR1 and CDR2: SGHRS, YFSETQ. V dropped 2 bases and J dropped 3 bases, with 12 bases sitting between them. This CDR3 is 14 amino acids long.

The chain is built from TRBV19 and TRBJ2-7; no clear D gene. The CDR3 is 13 amino acids. Germline-derived CDR1 and CDR2 are LNHDA and SQIVND (reference sequence). V lost 5 bases, J lost 1 base, and 9 bases lay in between. In nucleotides, the CDR3 is TGTGCCAGTAGTCCAGCCCAATCCTACGAGCAGTACTTC. This encodes CASSPAQSYEQYF.

CDR3 residues: CASSTRTSRETQYF. The CDR3 nucleotides read TGTGCCAGCAGTACAAGGACTAGCCGCGAGACCCAGTACTTC. The chain recombines TRBV12-3 or TRBV12-4 with TRBJ2-5; 8 positions match TRBD2. The CDR3 runs 14 residues. V dropped 5 bases and J dropped 5; count of bases not matched to a gene: 7.

The gene calls are TRBV6-5 and TRBJ1-1, with D unclear. Between the trimmed V and J ends, which lost 5 bases and 4 bases, there was a span of 8 bases. CDR1 is MNHEY and CDR2 is SVGAGI in the germline V gene. This CDR3 region has 12 residues. CDR3 sequence (DNA): TGTGCCAGCAGTATGGACCTCACTGAAGCTTTCTTT. The encoded protein is CASSMDLTEAFF.

The rearrangement links TRBV28 to TRBJ2-1; tentative D call: TRBD2 (6 bases). Per the germline V gene, CDR1 is MDHEN and CDR2 is SYDVKM. Trimming removed 7 bases at V and 8 bases at J, with 15 bases between. The CDR3 extends over 13 amino acids. CDR3 DNA sequence: TGTGCCAGCAACCTTGCGGGGCCGGATGAGCAGTTCTTC. It encodes CASNLAGPDEQFF.

The chain carries TRBV10-2 and TRBJ2-7; no reliable D call. Trimming left V 7 bases short and J 3 bases short, with 13 bases between. CDR3 length equals 13 residues. CDR1 and CDR2 from the germline V gene are WSHSY and SAAADI. The CDR3 spells CASTPRLGYEQYF. The CDR3 DNA follows: TGCGCCAGCACTCCCCGCTTAGGCTACGAGCAGTACTTC.

The chain links TRBV6-1 to TRBJ1-2, with 7 bases that match TRBD1. CDR1 is MNHNS and CDR2 is SASEGT in the germline V gene. This CDR3 comprises 13 residues. Unmatched junction bases numbered 3, after V lost 8 bases and J lost 0 bases. This chain's CDR3 is CASAGTANYGYTF. The CDR3 nucleotides read TGTGCCAGCGCCGGGACAGCTAACTATGGCTACACCTTC.

The chain uses TRBV7-9 and TRBJ1-4; no reliable D call. Germline-derived CDR1 and CDR2 are SEHNR and FQNEAQ (reference sequence). This CDR3 region has 16 residues. The ends were cut back, 5 bases at V and 0 bases at J, with 13 bases in the middle. DNA of the CDR3: TGTGCCAGCAGCCGTACCCACAGTTCAACTAATGAAAAACTGTTTTTT. It specifies CASSRTHSSTNEKLFF.

The V gene is TRBV7-8, the J gene TRBJ1-1; possibly TRBD1 for D (5 bases). The CDR3 is 14 amino acids. Germline V CDR1 and CDR2: SGHVS, FQNEAQ. The ends were cut back, 9 bases at V and 1 base at J, with 15 bases in the middle. The CDR3 protein is CASTSFQGNTEAFF. The CDR3 DNA reads as TGTGCCAGTACCTCTTTTCAGGGGAACACTGAAGCTTTCTTT.

This clonotype came up once. The J gene is TRBJ2-2, the V gene TRBV12-3 or TRBV12-4; 10 bases align to TRBD1. After removal of 7 bases from V and 5 bases from J, the junction contained 7 bases not matched to a gene. The CDR3 spans 15 residues. The CDR3 protein is CASNIDRGLTGELFF. The CDR3 DNA reads TGTGCCAGCAATATAGACAGGGGGCTAACCGGGGAGCTGTTTTTT.

This clonotype was counted a few times. The chain is built from TRBV6-1 and TRBJ2-7; possible D gene TRBD1, 5 bases. Germline V gene sequence: CDR1 MNHNS, CDR2 SASEGT. The germline V and J ends were trimmed by 4 bases and 2 bases, with 15 bases remaining between them. The CDR3 is 15 residues long. The CDR3 is CASSGRRDNPYEQYF. CDR3 nucleotide sequence: TGTGCCAGCAGTGGACGCAGGGATAACCCCTACGAGCAGTACTTC.

The gene calls are TRBV19 and TRBJ2-7, with 9 nucleotides matching TRBD1. In germline, CDR1 is LNHDA, CDR2 SQIVND (reference sequence). This CDR3 comprises 15 residues. V was clipped by 6 bases and J by 0 bases; unmatched bases: 6. The CDR3 here is CASRPGTGPSYEQYF. The CDR3 nucleotides are TGTGCCAGTAGACCCGGGACAGGGCCCTCCTACGAGCAGTACTTC.

For the CDR3, the DNA is TGTGCCAGCAGTTTAACATGGGGGTCGTACACCGGGGAGCTGTTTTTT. Translation gives CASSLTWGSYTGELFF. The genes are TRBV27 and TRBJ2-2; D might be TRBD1 or TRBD2, each matching 5 bases. CDR1 and CDR2 (germline): MNHEY, SMNVEV (reference sequence). This CDR3 spans 16 amino acids. The V gene lost 2 bases and the J gene lost 3 bases, with 13 bases spanning the gap.

The gene calls are TRBV27 and TRBJ1-1; D possibly corresponds to TRBD1 (5 bases). The CDR3 runs 17 residues. V gave up 5 bases and J gave up 0 bases, with 19 bases separating them. Germline loops: CDR1 MNHEY, CDR2 SMNVEV (reference sequence). CDR3 in amino acids: CASSRISGNLMNTEAFF. CDR3 DNA: TGTGCCAGCAGTCGTATTTCAGGGAATCTCATGAACACTGAAGCTTTCTTT.

The chain has TRBV20-1 and TRBJ2-1, with 13 bases aligning to TRBD2. V lost 2 bases to trimming and J lost 8 bases; unmatched junction nucleotides: 6. Germline V gene sequence: CDR1 DFQATT, CDR2 SNEGSKA (reference sequence). This CDR3 region has 15 residues. CDR3 sequence: CSARTSGRASDEQFF. CDR3 sequence (DNA): TGCAGTGCTAGAACTAGCGGGAGGGCCTCGGATGAGCAGTTCTTC.

The chain has TRBV20-1 and TRBJ1-4; TRBD1 is a possible D gene (5 bases). The CDR3 is 14 residues long. In germline, CDR1 is DFQATT, CDR2 SNEGSKA (reference sequence). V lost 3 bases and J lost 7, with 15 bases in between. CDR3: CSASGGKESEKLFF. In nucleotides, the CDR3 is TGCAGTGCTAGCGGGGGGAAGGAAAGTGAAAAACTGTTTTTT.

The V and J genes are TRBV21-1 and TRBJ1-1; TRBD1 is the table's D call, not checked against the DNA. TRBV21-1 is assigned pseudogene status. The CDR3 spans 16 residues. CDR3 nucleotides: TGTGCCAGCAGCCACATACTCCAGGGAGCGGACACTGAAGCTTTCTTT. Translation: CASSHILQGADTEAFF.

This sequence joins TRBV20-1 and TRBJ1-2; a weak D match, TRBD1 (6 bases). This CDR3 has 13 residues. V lost 1 base, J lost 2 bases, and 8 bases lay in between. Germline-derived CDR1 and CDR2 are DFQATT and SNEGSKA (reference sequence). As DNA, the CDR3 is TGCAGTGCTAGAGGGCAGGGGAACTATGGCTACACCTTC. Amino acid sequence: CSARGQGNYGYTF.

The rearrangement links TRBV7-6 to TRBJ1-1; 7 bases line up with TRBD1. In germline, CDR1 is SGHVS, CDR2 FNYEAQ. The CDR3 is 17 amino acids. V dropped 5 bases and J dropped 2; count of bases not matched to a gene: 14. For the CDR3, the DNA is TGTGCCAGCAGCCCGACAGCTGACAGGGAGGATAACACTGAAGCTTTCTTT. Its protein product is CASSPTADREDNTEAFF.

This chain links TRBV30 with TRBJ2-1; TRBD1 matches 8 bases. V shed 2 bases, J shed 9 bases, and the junction held 6 bases outside the gene matches. The V gene's germline CDR1 is GTSNPN and CDR2 SVGIG (reference sequence). The CDR3 runs 13 residues. CDR3 loop: CAWSSGQGVEQFF. As DNA, the CDR3 is TGTGCCTGGAGTTCAGGACAGGGCGTTGAGCAGTTCTTC.

The gene calls are TRBV7-9 and TRBJ2-2, with TRBD1 identical over 10 bases. Per the germline V gene, CDR1 is SEHNR and CDR2 is FQNEAQ (reference sequence). The CDR3 length is 14 residues. Trimming cost V 5 bases and J 5 bases; bases outside gene matches: 2. CDR3 sequence: CASSPGQGTGELFF. The DNA for the CDR3 is TGTGCCAGCAGCCCGGGACAGGGGACCGGGGAGCTGTTTTTT.